This entry lists 12 T cell receptor beta chains sequenced from one sample in a study of T cells expressing NK-cell markers. TCRdb re-called the 5' RACE reads and shows each CDR3 protein once, DNA omitted. The sample has 250,000 or so distinct CDR3 sequences; the top ten hold 4% to 5%. The sequenced sample was blood T cells: a sorted CD56 or NKG2C T cell subset, CD4+ or CD8+ T cells, or bulk PBMC T cells (not recorded which). These receptors all come from a woman aged 18 to 75 in good health.

The J gene is TRBJ1-4, the V gene TRBV12-3 or TRBV12-4. The length of the CDR3 is 13 residues. This CDR3 is CASRTTAGEKLFF.

The chain uses TRBV10-3 and TRBJ1-1. This CDR3 is built from 13 residues. From germline, CDR1 is ENHRY and CDR2 SYGVKD. This CDR3 reads CAIRGLQNTEAFF.

V is TRBV9 and J is TRBJ2-4. In germline, CDR1 is SGDLS, CDR2 YYNGEE. The CDR3 spans 14 residues. This chain's CDR3 is CASSSNAVQNIQYF.

The chain couples TRBV6-2 or TRBV6-3 to TRBJ2-1. The CDR3 loop spans 15 amino acids. Germline V CDR1 and CDR2: MNHEY, SVGEGT. The CDR3 reads CASRASGSSYNEQFF.

The chain combines TRBV7-2 with TRBJ2-3; there is no DNA to check the TCRdb D call of TRBD1. The CDR3 is 15 amino acids. The germline CDR1 and CDR2 sequences are SGHTA and FQGNSA. CDR3 sequence reads: CASSFGGPKKSTQYF.

This rearrangement joins TRBV5-1 to TRBJ1-6. Germline V lookup: CDR1 SGHRS, CDR2 YFSETQ. The CDR3 spans 13 residues. CDR3: CASTAGFDSPLHF.

The chain combines TRBV20-1 with TRBJ2-2; TCRdb reports TRBD1, a call that lacks DNA to check it against. Per germline, CDR1 DFQATT and CDR2 SNEGSKA (reference sequence). This CDR3 is built from 15 residues. The chain's CDR3 is CSARDDRVGSGELFF.

The chain combines TRBV7-9 with TRBJ1-2. The CDR3 is 12 residues long. In germline, CDR1 is SEHNR, CDR2 FQNEAQ (reference sequence). This chain's CDR3 is CASSLEQFGYTF.

This chain uses TRBV6-5 with TRBJ2-3; absent DNA, TCRdb's TRBD2 call cannot be checked. The CDR3 contains 14 residues. Per the germline V gene, CDR1 is MNHEY and CDR2 is SVGAGI. CDR3 residues: CASTFGGGTDTQYF.

The gene calls are TRBV12-5 and TRBJ1-5; TCRdb designates TRBD1, a call that cannot be tested without DNA. The germline V gene has CDR1 LGHNT and CDR2 FRNRAP. The CDR3 sequence is 14 residues long. This CDR3 reads CASGPGHSNQPQHF.

The CDR3 region is CSALDQPNTGELFF. The rearrangement links TRBV20-1 to TRBJ2-2. The CDR3 runs 14 residues. Germline V gene lookup returns CDR1 DFQATT and CDR2 SNEGSKA (reference sequence).

The chain recombines TRBV7-2 with TRBJ2-1; TCRdb selects TRBD2, and the lack of DNA leaves this call unchecked. The CDR3 spans 15 residues. The germline V gene has CDR1 SGHTA and CDR2 FQGNSA. The chain's CDR3 is CASSETSGDYNEQFF.